This T cell receptor (beta chain) appears in the sequencing data of a study of technical replicates of blood from several donors (dated by TCRdb to 2016 to 2017). A note on this clone: Its target antigen remains unknown. Base qualities are not recorded, but no much larger clone differs from it by a single base.

Library method: the immunoSEQ multiplex PCR assay. TCRdb carries this immuneACCESS record with in-frame sequences only. Its versions omit some clonotypes, under half of them owing to an unresolved V gene in the studies checked, with the rest unexplained. This sample lists about 82,000 clones; roughly 90% were detected once. Around 0.37% of the sample lies in the top ten. The sequenced sample was T cells isolated from PBMCs. This TCR was recovered from a human donor in good health.

The sequenced DNA: TGTGCCATCAGTGGGGAGCGGGACGTAACCTACGAGCAGTACTTC. It specifies CAISGERDVTYEQYF. This sequence uses TRBV10-3 and TRBJ2-7; TRBD2 lines up with 7 middle nucleotides. The germline V gene supplies CDR1 ENHRY and CDR2 SYGVKD. Trimming leaves V shorter by 4 bases and J shorter by 2 bases, with the junction holding 8 bases beyond the gene matches. From the cysteine through the phenylalanine, the CDR3 covers 15 amino acids. Just CDR3 DNA is preserved here, 45 bases in frame from base 1.